This T cell receptor (beta chain) was profiled in a study of CD8 T cells in Susac syndrome (dated by TCRdb to the late 2010s). A note on the overall study: Of the Susac syndrome patients who were sequenced, five or six had clinically active disease and roughly eight were in clinical remission. Susac syndrome patients were therapy-naive, on corticosteroids (some also receiving IVIg), or on IVIg alone at blood withdrawal. Repertoire sequencing was used to test whether CD8+ T cell activation and differentiation in Susac syndrome was antigen driven.

A word on this clonotype: There is no known antigen for this receptor. Within one base of it there is no much larger clone, and no base qualities were kept.

Findings and caveats that apply to the study as a whole: The number of individuals in the TCR sequencing and HLA analysis was recognized as being relatively small. In patients with Susac syndrome, the CD4+ T cell repertoire showed no detectable clonal expansion.

High-throughput TCR beta sequencing profiled peripheral blood CD8+ and CD4+ T cells from healthy donors, Susac syndrome patients and multiple sclerosis patients. Susac syndrome patients met recently defined diagnostic criteria for definite or probable disease. Bulk CD8+ and CD4+ T cells were purified magnetically by negative isolation, whereas CD8+ TEMRA cells were enriched by FACS. Blood was collected in EDTA tubes and processed within 24 hours, with PBMCs isolated through density gradient centrifugation. PBMCs intended for TCR sequencing were cryopreserved in liquid nitrogen and thawed later in a water bath at 37 degrees C. The sorted or isolated CD4+, CD8+ and CD8+ TEMRA cells had a purity of 90% or higher. RNA was extracted with the RNeasy kit and 0.5 to 1 ug was reverse transcribed using random hexamers. TCR beta CDR3 regions were amplified with the immunoSEQ multiplex PCR assay covering 54 Vbeta and 13 Jbeta segments. PCR amplification bias was corrected by using a synthetic template baseline for primer optimization and computational correction. The original methods were these. Only productive sequences were kept, with reads annotated to V, D and J genes according to IMGT and analyzed in immunoSEQ Analyzer. Clonality was calculated as one minus the Shannon entropy normalized by log2 of the number of productive unique sequences. For each patient and control, public and private clones were evaluated within the 100 most prevalent clones. A clone was defined as Susac-specific if it was absent from the healthy and MS cohorts, from 950 to 1,300 published viral clones and from other ImmuneACCESS disease sequences. TCRdb took the public reads, trimmed them with fastp at Q25, ran MiXCR for clone calling and kept in-frame beta chains. All rows with the same CDR3 protein become a single entry with the most common DNA and genes. For this entry, the V and J calls and clone size follow TCRdb and not the study's own pipeline. Recorded for this sample are about 120,000 distinct CDR3 sequences; under 96% of them occurred a single time. Of the sample, 0.12% to 0.15% falls within the top ten clones.

Trimming costs V 0 bases and J 6 bases, and their ends lie 11 bases apart. Inclusive of the bounding cysteine and phenylalanine, the CDR3 is 14 residues long. CDR3 DNA only is kept here, 42 bases in frame from base 1. Looking up the germline V gene yields CDR1 MNHNS and CDR2 SASEGT. The clonotype originates from a human donor with Susac syndrome. In this chain, TRBV6-1 is recombined with TRBJ1-2, with a tentative D gene TRBD1 over 6 matching bases. Sequences were obtained from CD4+ T cells from PBMCs. The CDR3 reads as follows: CASSEAGGADGYTF. The nucleotide sequence reads TGTGCCAGCAGTGAAGCGGGGGGGGCTGATGGCTACACCTTC.